These 14 T cell receptor beta chains share one sample of origin, sequenced in a study of blood T cell repertoires in COVID-19. The method was immunoSEQ multiplex PCR; TCRdb's version includes in-frame clones alone and lacks a portion of them. The sample consists of 220,000 or so clones, 70% to 90% of them appearing once. The sequenced sample was PBMCs or T cells enriched from blood (not recorded which). These receptors all come from a man between 45 and 60 years old who had been exposed to COVID-19.

This clone was picked up one time. The V call is TRBV7-9, the J call TRBJ1-1; 8 bases match TRBD1. This CDR3 region has 15 residues. With V trimmed by 5 bases and J by 2 bases, 7 bases remained unmatched. Germline values: CDR1 SEHNR, CDR2 FQNEAQ (reference sequence). As DNA, the CDR3 is TGTGCCAGCAGCCTCGCCGGACAGGGAAACACTGAAGCTTTCTTT. It encodes CASSLAGQGNTEAFF.

This clone was detected a few times. This sequence joins TRBV13 and TRBJ1-2; D is uncertain. Trimming pared 2 bases from V and 3 bases from J, leaving 7 bases between. This CDR3 is built from 13 residues. Germline V CDR1 and CDR2: PRHDT, FYEKMQ (reference sequence). The CDR3 DNA follows: TGTGCCAGCAGCTTACAGGTCTACTATGGCTACACCTTC. Translation: CASSLQVYYGYTF.

V is TRBV19 and J is TRBJ1-6; the D is unclear. Per the germline V gene, CDR1 is LNHDA and CDR2 is SQIVND (reference sequence). Trimming removed 3 bases from V and 0 bases from J, with 6 bases in between. The CDR3 sequence is 15 residues long. The CDR3 reads CASSIRSSYNSPLHF. As DNA, the CDR3 is TGTGCCAGTAGTATTCGTAGCTCCTATAATTCACCCCTCCACTTT.

The chain carries TRBV19 and TRBJ2-2; a weak D match, TRBD1 (5 bases). This CDR3 is built from 14 residues. The ends were cut back, 3 bases at V and 2 bases at J, with 7 bases in the middle. CDR1 LNHDA and CDR2 SQIVND come from the germline V gene (reference sequence). The CDR3 protein is CASSIDSNTGELFF. CDR3 DNA: TGTGCCAGTAGTATCGACAGTAACACCGGGGAGCTGTTTTTT.

The rearrangement joins TRBV7-2 to TRBJ1-1; the D is unclear. The CDR3 runs to 13 residues. In germline, CDR1 is SGHTA, CDR2 FQGNSA. V was cut by 8 bases and J by 4 bases, with 14 bases left in between. CDR3 in DNA: TGTGCCAGCTGCCTTTATGAGGGCACTGAAGCTTTCTTT. The encoded protein is CASCLYEGTEAFF.

The V call is TRBV6-1, the J call TRBJ2-3; 8 nucleotides align to TRBD1. CDR1 is MNHNS, CDR2 SASEGT, per germline. There are 17 residues in the CDR3. J gave up 0 bases and V 4 bases, and 9 bases lay outside the gene matches. The CDR3 DNA follows: TGTGCCAGCAGTGGTCGTTCGACAGGGGCTAGCACAGATACGCAGTATTTT. Translating it yields CASSGRSTGASTDTQYF.

The chain carries TRBV5-1 and TRBJ1-5; 9 nucleotides line up with TRBD1. The V gene's germline CDR1 is SGHRS and CDR2 YFSETQ. Unmatched junction bases numbered 9, after V lost 4 bases and J lost 4 bases. The CDR3 consists of 16 residues. CDR3 sequence: CASSPGQGVGNQPQHF. The CDR3 bases are TGCGCCAGCAGCCCGGGACAGGGTGTGGGTAATCAGCCCCAGCATTTT. The full variable domain, rest sourced from reference TRBV5-1 and TRBJ1-5, is KAGVTQTPRYLIKTRGQQVTLSCSPISGHRSVSWYQQTPGQGLQFLFEYFSETQRNKGNFPGRFSGRQFSNSRSEMNVSTLELGDSALYLCASSPGQGVGNQPQHFGDGTRLSIL.

V gene TRBV5-1 combines with J gene TRBJ2-3, with 12 bases fitting TRBD2. The CDR3 length is 18 residues. The V gene end was trimmed by 3 bases and the J gene end by 4 bases; junction bases not matched to a gene: 12. CDR1 is SGHRS and CDR2 is YFSETQ in the germline V gene. The CDR3 DNA reads TGCGCCAGCAGCTCCTATGCAGTGACTAGCGGGAGTGCAGATACGCAGTATTTT. Protein sequence: CASSSYAVTSGSADTQYF.

This clone was counted once. This sequence joins TRBV10-3 and TRBJ2-5; D is possibly TRBD1 (6 bases). The CDR3 is 18 amino acids. V was trimmed by 0 bases and J by 5 bases, leaving 22 bases between them. Germline V lookup: CDR1 ENHRY, CDR2 SYGVKD. The CDR3 DNA sequence: TGTGCCATCAGTGAGTCGTACTATCCGGGACAAGCTGAGGAGACCCAGTACTTC. The encoded protein is CAISESYYPGQAEETQYF.

This clone appeared a single time. The V and J genes are TRBV27 and TRBJ1-2; TRBD1 agrees at 9 bases. V lost 2 bases and J lost 3; bases outside the gene matches: 13. The CDR3 loop spans 18 amino acids. Germline CDR1 is MNHEY and CDR2 is SMNVEV (reference sequence). CDR3 in DNA: TGTGCCAGCAGTTTAACGGGACAGGGAAGGCCGGGAGACTATGGCTACACCTTC. Translating gives CASSLTGQGRPGDYGYTF.

V usage is TRBV5-6 and J usage is TRBJ2-3; 9 nucleotides agree with TRBD2. Per germline, CDR1 SGHDT and CDR2 YYEEEE. CDR3 length: 18 residues. V lost 1 base to trimming and J lost 2 bases; unmatched junction nucleotides: 11. The CDR3 DNA is TGTGCCAGCAGCTTGACCAGACGGCGACTAGCGGACACAGATACGCAGTATTTT. It is translated as CASSLTRRRLADTDTQYF.

J is TRBJ2-5 and V is TRBV9; no definite D call. This CDR3 spans 14 amino acids. Trimming removed 4 bases at V and 0 bases at J, with 10 bases between. Per germline, CDR1 SGDLS and CDR2 YYNGEE. The CDR3 DNA reads TGTGCCAGCAGCCCCCAGATTGACCAAGAGACCCAGTACTTC. Its translation: CASSPQIDQETQYF. Full variable domain (outside the CDR3, taken from reference TRBV9 and TRBJ2-5): DSGVTQTPKHLITATGQRVTLRCSPRSGDLSVYWYQQSLDQGLQFLIQYYNGEERAKGNILERFSAQQFPDLHSELNLSSLELGDSALYFCASSPQIDQETQYFGPGTRLLVL.

The chain recombines TRBV27 with TRBJ2-7, with 8 bases that match TRBD2. J lost 3 bases, V lost 1 base, and 2 bases had no gene match. The CDR3 is 14 amino acids. Germline CDR1 is MNHEY and CDR2 is SMNVEV (reference sequence). The CDR3 loop reads CASSLYREGYEQYV. DNA for the CDR3: TGTGCCAGCAGTTTATACCGGGAGGGCTACGAGCAGTACGTC.

The CDR3 sequence: CASSLRLLQQQGNEQFF. The CDR3 nucleotides are TGTGCCAGCAGCCTGAGGTTACTTCAACAACAGGGCAATGAGCAGTTCTTC. The chain combines TRBV7-2 with TRBJ2-1; weak D call: TRBD1 (6 bases). Germline CDR1 SGHTA, CDR2 FQGNSA. V lost 5 bases and J 6 bases, leaving 23 bases between the germline ends. The CDR3 has 17 amino acids.